This TCR beta chain was profiled in a study of cytomegalovirus exposure and HLA in healthy donors. The length of the CDR3 is 15 residues. Trimming at V came to 2 bases and at J to 9 bases, leaving 10 bases not matched to a gene. Germline assignment: CDR1 SGHDT and CDR2 YYEEEE. Clones were read by immunoSEQ multiplex PCR, and TCRdb kept only the in-frame ones, dropping some. The table has approximately 110,000 clones, roughly 90% seen once; the top ten hold 2% to 2.5%. Sample: PBMCs. V and J are TRBV5-6 and TRBJ2-1, with 8 bases that match TRBD2. The sequence was obtained from a young woman in good health and CMV-seronegative. The CDR3 nucleotides read TGTGCCAGCAGCTTCGGGCTAGCGGGCTTAGGTGAGCAGTTCTTC. This gives the protein CASSFGLAGLGEQFF.